Following are 29 T cell receptor beta chains from one sample sequenced in a study of blood T cells in healthy people across ages. For the second PCR, which ran for 7 to 11 cycles, a sample-barcoded 5' primer and a J-beta primer mix were used. TCRdb recomputed calls from the 5' RACE reads with MiXCR, one row per CDR3 protein. The table shows about 970,000 distinct CDR3 sequences, with around 54% occurring only once. The sequenced sample was blood. The receptor source for this set is a woman aged 55-75 years in good health.

This chain links TRBV28 with TRBJ2-5; tentatively, D is TRBD1 (5 bases). The germline gives CDR1 MDHEN, CDR2 SYDVKM. This CDR3 is built from 17 residues. The ends were cut back, 5 bases at V and 6 bases at J, with 25 bases in the middle. In nucleotides, the CDR3 is TGTGCCAGCAGTCCACCTCTCCACCGGACAAATTCCAAGACCCAGTACTTC. Encoded protein: CASSPPLHRTNSKTQYF.

The CDR3 loop reads CASSPAGMNTGELFF. The CDR3 nucleotides are TGTGCCAGCAGCCCAGCGGGTATGAACACCGGGGAGCTGTTTTTT. V is TRBV7-2 and J is TRBJ2-2; tentatively, D is TRBD2 (6 bases). The CDR3 is 15 amino acids. From germline, CDR1 is SGHTA and CDR2 FQGNSA. Deletions cut 5 bases from V and 1 base from J, with 11 bases between.

The sample holds a few counts of this clonotype. The chain is built from TRBV7-9 and TRBJ2-7; D gene ambiguous. There are 14 residues in the CDR3. Germline V lookup: CDR1 SEHNR, CDR2 FQNEAQ (reference sequence). With 3 bases removed from V and 4 bases from J, the gap between germline ends came to 13 bases. The CDR3 sequence: CASSFRDGDYEQYF. Written as DNA, the CDR3 is TGTGCCAGCAGCTTTCGAGACGGTGATTACGAGCAGTACTTC.

This clonotype was counted once. V is TRBV20-1 and J is TRBJ2-7; TRBD2 is a possible D gene (6 bases). CDR1 is DFQATT, CDR2 SNEGSKA, per germline (reference sequence). CDR3 size: 15 residues. V lost 3 bases and J 1 base, leaving 16 bases between the germline ends. The DNA for the CDR3 is TGCAGTGCTAGCCCCCCTCGGACTATTTCCTACGAGCAGTACTTC. This translates into CSASPPRTISYEQYF.

This chain joins TRBV20-1 and TRBJ2-3, with no clear D. The CDR3 sequence is 12 residues long. V gave up 5 bases and J gave up 5 bases, with 11 bases separating them. The V gene's germline CDR1 is DFQATT and CDR2 SNEGSKA (reference sequence). The CDR3 bases are TGCAGTGCTCCCGTGAAGCTAGATACGCAGTATTTT. This translates into CSAPVKLDTQYF.

The chain joins TRBV20-1 to TRBJ1-1; possible D gene TRBD1, 5 bases. This CDR3 is 14 amino acids long. CDR1 is DFQATT, CDR2 SNEGSKA, per germline (reference sequence). Deletions cut 3 bases from V and 0 bases from J, with 11 bases between. CDR3 loop: CSASGAGMNTEAFF. For the CDR3, the DNA is TGCAGTGCTAGTGGGGCAGGGATGAACACTGAAGCTTTCTTT.

The V call is TRBV20-1, the J call TRBJ2-5; either TRBD1 or TRBD2 may supply D (6 bases each). This CDR3 region has 11 residues. Germline V lookup: CDR1 DFQATT, CDR2 SNEGSKA (reference sequence). The V end lost 2 bases, the J end lost 6 bases, and 7 bases lay between the germline ends. The CDR3 DNA reads TGCAGTGCTAGACGGGGGCAGACCCAGTACTTC. It specifies CSARRGQTQYF.

The V call is TRBV28, the J call TRBJ2-3, with D possibly matching TRBD2 (5 bases). This CDR3 comprises 12 residues. Germline V gene data show CDR1 as MDHEN and CDR2 as SYDVKM. Trimming cost V 10 bases and J 1 base, with 9 bases left between them. CDR3 loop: CANSGGTDTQYF. As DNA, the CDR3 is TGTGCCAACAGCGGAGGCACAGATACGCAGTATTTT.

The V and J genes are TRBV11-2 and TRBJ2-5; 11 bases align to TRBD1. Germline CDR1 and CDR2: SGHAT and FQNNGV. This CDR3 has 15 amino acids. V gave up 8 bases and J gave up 4 bases; unmatched junction bases: 9. Here the CDR3 reads CASGMEGQGGETQYF. CDR3 nucleotide sequence: TGTGCCAGCGGTATGGAGGGACAGGGGGGAGAGACCCAGTACTTC.

V usage is TRBV28 and J usage is TRBJ1-2; D is undetermined. The V and J ends lost 7 bases and 8 bases respectively, with 17 bases between them. Germline lookup yields CDR1 MDHEN and CDR2 SYDVKM. CDR3 size: 13 residues. DNA of the CDR3: TGTGCCAGCATCTCAGAGCCCCTGGAGGGCTACACCTTC. This translates into CASISEPLEGYTF.

CDR3 coding DNA: TGTGCCAGCAGCCAAGGGACAGGAGCCCCCCAAGAGACCCAGTACTTC. It encodes CASSQGTGAPQETQYF. The chain links TRBV14 to TRBJ2-5; 7 positions match TRBD1. The CDR3 has 16 amino acids. CDR1 and CDR2 from the germline V gene are SGHDN and FVKESK. Trimming took 1 base from V and 1 from J; bases not matched to a gene: 6. Supplemented by reference TRBV14 and TRBJ2-5, the full variable domain reads EAGVTQFPSHSVIEKGQTVTLRCDPISGHDNLYWYRRVMGKEIKFLLHFVKESKQDESGMPNNRFLAERTGGTYSTLKVQPAELEDSGVYFCASSQGTGAPQETQYFGPGTRLLVL.

This chain connects TRBV3-1 to TRBJ2-6; D is possibly TRBD1 (6 bases). This CDR3 has 15 amino acids. CDR1 LGHDT and CDR2 YNNKEL come from the germline V gene (reference sequence). V was pared by 6 bases and J by 4 bases, with 13 bases between. The CDR3 loop reads CASRPTGQGANVLTF. CDR3 coding DNA: TGTGCCAGCAGACCCACAGGGCAAGGGGCCAACGTCCTGACTTTC. Using reference TRBV3-1 and TRBJ2-6 for the parts outside the CDR3, the full variable domain is DTAVSQTPKYLVTQMGNDKSIKCEQNLGHDTMYWYKQDSKKFLKIMFSYNNKELIINETVPNRFSPKSPDKAHLNLHINSLELGDSAVYFCASRPTGQGANVLTFGAGSRLTVL.

This clonotype occurred a few times. The chain couples TRBV7-3 to TRBJ2-3, with 11 positions matching TRBD2. Germline CDR1 and CDR2: SGHTA and FQGTGA. V dropped 2 bases and J dropped 2; count of bases not matched to a gene: 3. The CDR3 loop spans 16 amino acids. CDR3 residues: CASSLLAGGFTDTQYF. CDR3 DNA: TGTGCCAGCAGCTTACTAGCGGGAGGCTTCACAGATACGCAGTATTTT.

This chain uses TRBV2 with TRBJ2-5, with D unclear. Trimming took off 9 bases at V and 1 base at J, with 9 bases between the two ends. Germline CDR1 SNHLY, CDR2 FYNNEI. This CDR3 is built from 12 residues. The CDR3 region has the DNA TGTGCCAGTAGGGTCAGCCAAGAGACCCAGTACTTC. Amino acids: CASRVSQETQYF. The full variable domain, in which reference TRBV2 and TRBJ2-5 provide the parts outside the CDR3, is EPEVTQTPSHQVTQMGQEVILRCVPISNHLYFYWYRQILGQKVEFLVSFYNNEISEKSEIFDDQFSVERPDGSNFTLKIRSTKLEDSAMYFCASRVSQETQYFGPGTRLLVL.

The rearrangement links TRBV4-3 to TRBJ2-3; D might be TRBD2 (6 bases). This CDR3 region has 16 residues. Trimming removed 0 bases at V and 2 bases at J, with 12 bases between. Germline CDR1 is LGHNA and CDR2 is YSLEER. CDR3 DNA: TGCGCCAGCAGCCAAGAAGGACTACAAGACACAGATACGCAGTATTTT. Its translation is CASSQEGLQDTDTQYF.

For this clonotype: An end of the junction differs from the germline gene, which may be a read error. The chain links TRBV10-1 to TRBJ2-3; 10 bases are a match to TRBD2. This CDR3 is built from 16 residues. Germline V gene lookup returns CDR1 WNHNN and CDR2 SYGVQD (reference sequence). The CDR3 DNA sequence: TGCGCCAGCAGGCCTACTAGCGGGACAACCACCGATACGCGGTATTTT. Translating gives CASRPTSGTTTDTRYF.

Turning to this clonotype: Germline and junction disagree at one end, which may indicate a read error. The chain recombines TRBV5-1 with TRBJ1-2; 10 bases match TRBD1. CDR1 SGHRS and CDR2 YFSETQ come from the germline V gene. The CDR3 has 15 residues. The CDR3 is CASSFGTGEGYDYTF. The CDR3 coding sequence is TGCGCCAGCAGCTTCGGGACAGGGGAGGGCTATGACTACACCTTC.

This clonotype was counted between two and nine times. The V and J genes are TRBV28 and TRBJ2-5; the D gene is possibly TRBD1 (6 bases). The CDR3 loop spans 15 amino acids. V dropped 6 bases and J dropped 4 bases, with 18 bases sitting between them. The germline CDR1 and CDR2 sequences are MDHEN and SYDVKM. As DNA, the CDR3 is TGTGCCAGCAGCGCAAGGAACCCAGGGGCAGAGACCCAGTACTTC. As protein: CASSARNPGAETQYF.

This sequence joins TRBV4-1 and TRBJ2-7; D not certain. The V end lost 0 bases, the J end lost 4 bases, and 13 bases lay between the germline ends. Germline V gives CDR1 MGHRA, CDR2 YSYEKL. The CDR3 runs to 15 residues. The CDR3 bases are TGCGCCAGCAGCCAAGATGTACAGACTTATTACGAGCAGTACTTC. This encodes CASSQDVQTYYEQYF.

This clonotype has just a few counts. The J gene is TRBJ2-7, the V gene TRBV7-2, with 7 nucleotides matching TRBD1. From germline, CDR1 is SGHTA and CDR2 FQGNSA. With V trimmed by 3 bases and J by 2 bases, 10 bases remained unmatched. The CDR3 consists of 16 residues. Here the CDR3 reads CASSFSPGGTTYEQYF. In DNA, the CDR3 is TGTGCCAGCAGCTTTTCTCCAGGGGGAACTACCTACGAGCAGTACTTC. The entire variable domain, with the rest obtained from reference TRBV7-2 and TRBJ2-7, is as follows: GAGVSQSPSNKVTEKGKDVELRCDPISGHTALYWYRQSLGQGLEFLIYFQGNSAPDKSGLPSDRFSAERTGGSVSTLTIQRTQQEDSAVYLCASSFSPGGTTYEQYFGPGTRLTVT.

The chain is built from TRBV6-6 and TRBJ2-4; D possibly corresponds to TRBD2 (5 bases). Judging by the DNA end, TRBJ2-7 fits better; the J call may be wrong. The CDR3 sequence is 16 residues long. Germline loops: CDR1 MNHNY, CDR2 SVGAGI (reference sequence). The CDR3 loop is CASRTQWSGSDYEQYF. As DNA, the CDR3 is TGTGCCAGCAGAACACAATGGTCGGGGAGTGATTACGAGCAGTACTTC.

The genes are TRBV24-1 and TRBJ2-7, with TRBD1 identical over 7 bases. The V segment lost 2 bases and the J segment 7 bases; nucleotides outside the gene matches: 10. The CDR3 runs to 15 residues. Germline loops: CDR1 KGHDR, CDR2 SFDVKD. CDR3 sequence reads: CATSDSKTGAGEQYF. CDR3 in DNA: TGTGCCACCAGTGATTCCAAAACAGGGGCTGGGGAGCAGTACTTC.

The chain couples TRBV11-2 to TRBJ2-3, with TRBD1 matching over 10 bases. Germline lookup yields CDR1 SGHAT and CDR2 FQNNGV. Trimming removed 4 bases from V and 2 bases from J; junction bases left unmatched: 3. This CDR3 comprises 15 residues. CDR3 sequence: CASSSGTGDTDTQYF. In DNA, the CDR3 is TGTGCCAGCAGCTCCGGGACAGGGGACACAGATACGCAGTATTTT.

Here the CDR3 reads CASSLDGRGTDTQYF. The CDR3, as DNA: TGTGCCAGCAGCTTAGACGGGAGAGGCACAGATACGCAGTATTTT. The V call is TRBV7-2, the J call TRBJ2-3; a weak D match, TRBD2 (6 bases). This CDR3 has 15 amino acids. Germline V gives CDR1 SGHTA, CDR2 FQGNSA. V shed 1 base and J shed 1 base, with 9 bases lying between them.

As DNA, the CDR3 is TGTGCCACCAGTGATTTTGGAGCGGGACAGGGCATCAATGAGCAGTTCTTC. The encoded protein is CATSDFGAGQGINEQFF. The chain combines TRBV24-1 with TRBJ2-1; 9 nucleotides align to TRBD1. With V trimmed by 1 base and J by 6 bases, 9 bases remained unmatched. The CDR3 has 17 residues. Germline CDR1 reads KGHDR; CDR2 reads SFDVKD.

The chain has TRBV29-1 and TRBJ2-6, with D maybe TRBD2 (7 bases). The V end was cut by 8 bases, the J end by 3 bases, with 20 bases between. CDR3 length: 16 amino acids. Looked up from germline, CDR1 is SQVTM and CDR2 is ANQGSEA. The CDR3 spells CSFRGAGASGANVLTF. Here the CDR3 DNA reads TGCAGCTTTCGGGGGGCAGGGGCGAGTGGGGCCAACGTCCTGACTTTC.

V usage is TRBV6-5 and J usage is TRBJ1-2; 7 bases fit TRBD1. This CDR3 comprises 13 residues. The junction had 9 bases not matched to a gene; V was cut back by 6 bases and J by 8 bases. Germline CDR1 is MNHEY and CDR2 is SVGAGI. The CDR3 DNA reads as TGTGCCAGCAGCCCCGACAGGGTTCAGGGCTACACCTTC. Its protein product is CASSPDRVQGYTF.

CDR3 protein: CASSVEGDEQYF. CDR3 DNA sequence: TGTGCCAGCAGCGTAGAAGGAGACGAGCAGTACTTC. J is TRBJ2-7 and V is TRBV9; no reliable D call. V was shortened by 0 bases and J by 5 bases, with 6 bases between the two germline ends. CDR1 is SGDLS, CDR2 YYNGEE, per germline. The CDR3 has 12 residues.

This clonotype was recorded once. The chain couples TRBV9 to TRBJ2-6; TRBD2 matches at 7 bases. This CDR3 is built from 16 residues. Germline values: CDR1 SGDLS, CDR2 YYNGEE. Trimming removed 2 bases from V and 4 bases from J; junction bases left unmatched: 6. The CDR3 sequence is CASSVRGDEGANVLTF. As DNA, the CDR3 is TGTGCCAGCAGCGTTCGGGGGGACGAGGGGGCCAACGTCCTGACTTTC. The full variable domain, in which reference TRBV9 and TRBJ2-6 provide the parts outside the CDR3, is DSGVTQTPKHLITATGQRVTLRCSPRSGDLSVYWYQQSLDQGLQFLIQYYNGEERAKGNILERFSAQQFPDLHSELNLSSLELGDSALYFCASSVRGDEGANVLTFGAGSRLTVL.